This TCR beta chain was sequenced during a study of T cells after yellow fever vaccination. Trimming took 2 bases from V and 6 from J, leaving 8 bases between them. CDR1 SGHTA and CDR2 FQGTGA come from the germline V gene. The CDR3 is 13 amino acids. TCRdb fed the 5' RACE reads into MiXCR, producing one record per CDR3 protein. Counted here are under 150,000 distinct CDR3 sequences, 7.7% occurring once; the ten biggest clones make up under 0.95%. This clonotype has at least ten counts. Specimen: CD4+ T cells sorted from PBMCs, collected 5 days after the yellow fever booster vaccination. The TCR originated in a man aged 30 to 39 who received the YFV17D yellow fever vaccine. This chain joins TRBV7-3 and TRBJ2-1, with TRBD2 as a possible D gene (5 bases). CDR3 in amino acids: CASSLLASNEQFF. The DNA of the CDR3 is TGTGCCAGCAGCTTACTAGCTTCCAATGAGCAGTTCTTC.